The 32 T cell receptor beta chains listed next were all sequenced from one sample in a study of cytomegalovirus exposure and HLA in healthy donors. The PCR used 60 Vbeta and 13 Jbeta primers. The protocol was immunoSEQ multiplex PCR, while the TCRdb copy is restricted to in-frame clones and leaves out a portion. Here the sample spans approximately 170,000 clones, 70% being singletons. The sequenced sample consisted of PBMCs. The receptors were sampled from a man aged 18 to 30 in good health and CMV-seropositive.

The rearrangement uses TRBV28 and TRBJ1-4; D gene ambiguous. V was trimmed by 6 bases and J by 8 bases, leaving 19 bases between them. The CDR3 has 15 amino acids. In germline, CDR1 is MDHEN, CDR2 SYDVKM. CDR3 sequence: CASSAPVERGEKLFF. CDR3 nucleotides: TGTGCCAGCAGCGCTCCGGTTGAGCGAGGGGAAAAACTGTTTTTT.

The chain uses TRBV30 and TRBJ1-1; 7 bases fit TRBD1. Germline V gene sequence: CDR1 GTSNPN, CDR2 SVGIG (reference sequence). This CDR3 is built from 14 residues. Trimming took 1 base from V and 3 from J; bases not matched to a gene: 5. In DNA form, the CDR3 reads TGTGCCTGGAGTGAGGGACAGCCCTACACTGAAGCTTTCTTT. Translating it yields CAWSEGQPYTEAFF.

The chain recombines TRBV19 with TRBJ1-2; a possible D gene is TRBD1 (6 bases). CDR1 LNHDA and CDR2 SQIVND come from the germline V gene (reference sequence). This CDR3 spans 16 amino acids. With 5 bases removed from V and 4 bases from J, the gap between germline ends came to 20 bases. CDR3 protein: CASSRNPGQKVYGYTF. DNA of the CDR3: TGTGCCAGTAGTCGTAATCCAGGACAGAAGGTCTATGGCTACACCTTC.

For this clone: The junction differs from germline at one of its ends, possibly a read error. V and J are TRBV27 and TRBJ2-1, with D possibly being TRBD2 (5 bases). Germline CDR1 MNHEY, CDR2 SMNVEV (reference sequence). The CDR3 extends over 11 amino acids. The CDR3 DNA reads TGTGCCAGCACCGACTACTATGAGCAGTTCTTC. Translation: CASTDYYEQFF.

The CDR3 sequence is CASSLGQSTDTQYF. The CDR3, as DNA: TGTGCCAGCAGCTTGGGTCAAAGCACAGATACGCAGTATTTT. The chain combines TRBV5-4 with TRBJ2-3; D gene unclear. Deletions cut 0 bases from V and 0 bases from J, with 5 bases between. CDR3 length: 14 amino acids. Germline values: CDR1 SGHNT, CDR2 YYREEE (reference sequence).

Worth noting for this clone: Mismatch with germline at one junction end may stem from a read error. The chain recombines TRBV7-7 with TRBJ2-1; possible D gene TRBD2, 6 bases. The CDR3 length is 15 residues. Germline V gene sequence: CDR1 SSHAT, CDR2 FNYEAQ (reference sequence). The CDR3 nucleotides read TGTGCTAGCAGCTTAGACGGGAGCAATTACAATGAGCAGTTCTTC. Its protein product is CASSLDGSNYNEQFF. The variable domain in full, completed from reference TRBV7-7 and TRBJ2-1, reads GAGVSQSPRYKVTKRGQDVTLRCDPISSHATLYWYQQALGQGPEFLTYFNYEAQPDKSGLPSDRFSAERPEGSISTLTIQRTEQRDSAMYRCASSLDGSNYNEQFFGPGTRLTVL.

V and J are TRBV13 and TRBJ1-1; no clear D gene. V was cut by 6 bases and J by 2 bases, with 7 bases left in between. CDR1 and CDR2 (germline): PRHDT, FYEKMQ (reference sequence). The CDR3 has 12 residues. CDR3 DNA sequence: TGTGCCAGCAGGCACAGAAACACTGAAGCTTTCTTT. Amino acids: CASRHRNTEAFF.

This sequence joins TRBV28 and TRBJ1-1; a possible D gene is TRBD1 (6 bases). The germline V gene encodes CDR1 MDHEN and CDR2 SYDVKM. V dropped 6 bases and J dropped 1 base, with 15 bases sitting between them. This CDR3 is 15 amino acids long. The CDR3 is CASRVEGQKNTEAFF. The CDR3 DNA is TGTGCCAGCAGGGTCGAGGGACAAAAGAACACTGAAGCTTTCTTT.

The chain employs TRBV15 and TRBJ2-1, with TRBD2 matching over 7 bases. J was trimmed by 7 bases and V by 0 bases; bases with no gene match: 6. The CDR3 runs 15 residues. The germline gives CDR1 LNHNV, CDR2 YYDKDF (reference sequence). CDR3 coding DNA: TGTGCCACCAGCAGAGATCGACTAGCAGAGAATGAGCAGTTCTTC. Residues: CATSRDRLAENEQFF. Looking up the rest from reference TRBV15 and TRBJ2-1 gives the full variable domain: DAMVIQNPRYQVTQFGKPVTLSCSQTLNHNVMYWYQQKSSQAPKLLFHYYDKDFNNEADTPDNFQSRRPNTSFCFLDIRSPGLGDTAMYLCATSRDRLAENEQFFGPGTRLTVL.

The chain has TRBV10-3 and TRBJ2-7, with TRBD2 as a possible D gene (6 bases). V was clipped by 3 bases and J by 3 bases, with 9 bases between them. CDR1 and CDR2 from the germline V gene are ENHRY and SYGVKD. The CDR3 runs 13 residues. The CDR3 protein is CAISEGGNYEQYV. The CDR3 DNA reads TGTGCCATCAGTGAAGGCGGGAACTACGAGCAGTACGTC.

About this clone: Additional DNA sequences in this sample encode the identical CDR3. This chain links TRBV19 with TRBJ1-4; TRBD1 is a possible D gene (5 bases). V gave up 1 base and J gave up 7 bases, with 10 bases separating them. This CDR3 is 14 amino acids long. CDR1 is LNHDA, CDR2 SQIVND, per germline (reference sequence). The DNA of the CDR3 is TGTGCCAGTAGTATAGGCACAGGTGGTGAAAAACTGTTTTTT. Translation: CASSIGTGGEKLFF.

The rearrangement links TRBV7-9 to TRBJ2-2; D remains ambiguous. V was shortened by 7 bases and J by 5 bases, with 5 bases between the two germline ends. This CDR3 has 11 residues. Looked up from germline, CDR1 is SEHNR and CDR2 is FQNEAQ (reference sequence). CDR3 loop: CASMETGELFF. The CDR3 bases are TGTGCCAGCATGGAGACCGGGGAGCTGTTTTTT. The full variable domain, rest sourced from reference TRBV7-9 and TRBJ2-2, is DTGVSQNPRHKITKRGQNVTFRCDPISEHNRLYWYRQTLGQGPEFLTYFQNEAQLEKSRLLSDRFSAERPKGSFSTLEIQRTEQGDSAMYLCASMETGELFFGEGSRLTVL.

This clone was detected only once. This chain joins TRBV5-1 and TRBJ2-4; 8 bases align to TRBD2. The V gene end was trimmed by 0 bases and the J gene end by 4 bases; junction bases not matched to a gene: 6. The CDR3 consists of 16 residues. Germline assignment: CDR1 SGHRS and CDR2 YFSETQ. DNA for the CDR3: TGCGCCAGCAGCTTGGAAATAGCGGGATATAAAAACATTCAGTACTTC. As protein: CASSLEIAGYKNIQYF.

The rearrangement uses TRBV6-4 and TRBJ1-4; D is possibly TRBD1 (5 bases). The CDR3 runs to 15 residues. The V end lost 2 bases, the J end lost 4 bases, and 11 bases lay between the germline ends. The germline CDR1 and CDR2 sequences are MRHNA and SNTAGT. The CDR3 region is CASSDDWQGNEKLFF. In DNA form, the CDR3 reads TGTGCCAGCAGTGACGATTGGCAGGGTAATGAAAAACTGTTTTTT.

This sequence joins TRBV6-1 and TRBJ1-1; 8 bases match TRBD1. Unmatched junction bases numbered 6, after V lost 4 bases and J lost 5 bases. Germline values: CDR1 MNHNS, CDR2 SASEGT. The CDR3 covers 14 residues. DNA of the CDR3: TGTGCCAGCAGTGGGCCAGGGGGCAAAACTGAAGCTTTCTTT. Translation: CASSGPGGKTEAFF.

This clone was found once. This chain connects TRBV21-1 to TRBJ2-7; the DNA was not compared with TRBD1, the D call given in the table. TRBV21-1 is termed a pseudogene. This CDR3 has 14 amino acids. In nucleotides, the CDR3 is TGTGCCCTCTCTAGGGGGACGGGTGAGTCCGAGCAGTACGTC. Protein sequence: CALSRGTGESEQYV.

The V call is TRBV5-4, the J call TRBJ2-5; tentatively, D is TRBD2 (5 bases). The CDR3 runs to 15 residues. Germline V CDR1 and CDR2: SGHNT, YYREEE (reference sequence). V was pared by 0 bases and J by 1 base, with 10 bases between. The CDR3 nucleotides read TGTGCCAGCAGCTTGGCCGGACTGAGCCAAGAGACCCAGTACTTC. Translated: CASSLAGLSQETQYF. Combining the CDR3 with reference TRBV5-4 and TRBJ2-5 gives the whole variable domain ETGVTQSPTHLIKTRGQQVTLRCSSQSGHNTVSWYQQALGQGPQFIFQYYREEENGRGNFPPRFSGLQFPNYSSELNVNALELDDSALYLCASSLAGLSQETQYFGPGTRLLVL.

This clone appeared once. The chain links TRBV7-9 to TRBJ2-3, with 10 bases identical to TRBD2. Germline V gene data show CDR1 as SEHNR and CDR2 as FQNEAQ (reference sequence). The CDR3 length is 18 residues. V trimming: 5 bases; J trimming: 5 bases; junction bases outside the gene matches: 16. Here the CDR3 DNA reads TGTGCCAGCAGCCCCATCGGGGTAAGCGGGGGGGCAGGAGATACGCAGTATTTT. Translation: CASSPIGVSGGAGDTQYF.

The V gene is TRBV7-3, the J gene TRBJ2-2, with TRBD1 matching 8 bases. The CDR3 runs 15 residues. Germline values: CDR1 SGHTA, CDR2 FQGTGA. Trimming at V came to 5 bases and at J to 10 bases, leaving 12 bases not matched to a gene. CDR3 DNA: TGTGCCAGCAGCCAAAGGACAGGGTCACCGGAGGAGCTGTTTTTT. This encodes CASSQRTGSPEELFF.

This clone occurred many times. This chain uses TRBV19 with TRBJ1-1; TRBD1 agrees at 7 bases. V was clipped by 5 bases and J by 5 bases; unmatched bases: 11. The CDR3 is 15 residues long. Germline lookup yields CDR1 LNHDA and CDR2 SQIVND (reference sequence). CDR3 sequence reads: CASSPRQGGVTEAFF. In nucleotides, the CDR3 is TGTGCCAGTAGTCCTAGACAGGGAGGCGTTACTGAAGCTTTCTTT.

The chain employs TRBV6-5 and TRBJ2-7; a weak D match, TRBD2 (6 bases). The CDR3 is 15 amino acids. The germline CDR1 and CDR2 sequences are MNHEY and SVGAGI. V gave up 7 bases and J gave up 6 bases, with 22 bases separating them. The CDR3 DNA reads TGTGCCAGCACCTCCCATCGGAGGGGAAGCTCCGAGCAGTACGTC. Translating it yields CASTSHRRGSSEQYV.

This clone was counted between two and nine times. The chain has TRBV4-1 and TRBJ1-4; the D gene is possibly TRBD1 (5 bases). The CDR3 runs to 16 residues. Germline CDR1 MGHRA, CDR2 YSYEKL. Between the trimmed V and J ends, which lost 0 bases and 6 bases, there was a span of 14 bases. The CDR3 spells CASSQDRANSDEKLFF. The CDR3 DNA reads TGCGCCAGCAGCCAAGACAGGGCCAACTCGGATGAAAAACTGTTTTTT.

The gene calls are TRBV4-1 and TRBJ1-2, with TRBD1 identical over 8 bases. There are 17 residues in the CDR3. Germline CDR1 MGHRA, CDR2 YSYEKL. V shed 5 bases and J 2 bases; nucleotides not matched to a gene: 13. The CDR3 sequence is CASSFTGQVNRNYGYTF. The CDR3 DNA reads TGCGCCAGCAGCTTTACGGGACAGGTAAATCGGAACTATGGCTACACCTTC.

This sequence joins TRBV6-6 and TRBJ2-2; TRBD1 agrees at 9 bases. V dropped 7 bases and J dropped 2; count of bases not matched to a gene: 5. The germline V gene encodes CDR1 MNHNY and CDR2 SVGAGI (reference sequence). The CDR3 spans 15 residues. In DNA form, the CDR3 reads TGTGCCAGCATTCGGGGACAGGGAAACACCGGGGAGCTGTTTTTT. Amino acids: CASIRGQGNTGELFF.

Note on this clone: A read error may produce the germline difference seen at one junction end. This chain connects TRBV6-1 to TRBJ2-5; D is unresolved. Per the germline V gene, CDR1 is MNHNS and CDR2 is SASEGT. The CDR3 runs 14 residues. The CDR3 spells CASTEARSQETQYF. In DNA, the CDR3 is TGTGCCAGCACTGAAGCGCGCTCACAAGAGACCCAGTACTTC.

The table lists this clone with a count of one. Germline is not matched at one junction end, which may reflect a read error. The CDR3 spells CAGSQDPGKFQPQHF. The CDR3 DNA follows: TGCGCCGGCAGCCAAGACCCCGGGAAGTTTCAGCCCCAGCATTTT. The V gene is TRBV4-1, the J gene TRBJ1-5; no clear D gene. Germline V gene lookup returns CDR1 MGHRA and CDR2 YSYEKL. The CDR3 covers 15 residues.

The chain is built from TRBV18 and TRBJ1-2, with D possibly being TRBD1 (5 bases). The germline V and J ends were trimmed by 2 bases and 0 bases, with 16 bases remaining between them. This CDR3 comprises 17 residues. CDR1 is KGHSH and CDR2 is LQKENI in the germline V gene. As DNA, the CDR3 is TGTGCCAGCTCACCAAACAGTCCAGGAGGGGCTAACTATGGCTACACCTTC. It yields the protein CASSPNSPGGANYGYTF.

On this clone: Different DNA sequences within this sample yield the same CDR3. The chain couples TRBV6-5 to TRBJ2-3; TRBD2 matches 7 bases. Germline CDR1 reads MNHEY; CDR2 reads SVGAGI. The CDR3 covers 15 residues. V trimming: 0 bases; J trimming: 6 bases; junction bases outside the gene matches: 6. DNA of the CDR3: TGTGCCAGCAGTTACTCAGTGCGGGAGAGTGATACGCAGTATTTT. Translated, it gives CASSYSVRESDTQYF.

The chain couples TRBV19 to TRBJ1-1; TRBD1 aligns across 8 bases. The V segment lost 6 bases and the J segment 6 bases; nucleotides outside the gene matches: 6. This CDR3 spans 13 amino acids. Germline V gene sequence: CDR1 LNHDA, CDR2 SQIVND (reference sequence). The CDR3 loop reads CASRPTGAPEAFF. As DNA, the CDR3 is TGTGCCAGTAGGCCGACAGGGGCCCCTGAAGCTTTCTTT.

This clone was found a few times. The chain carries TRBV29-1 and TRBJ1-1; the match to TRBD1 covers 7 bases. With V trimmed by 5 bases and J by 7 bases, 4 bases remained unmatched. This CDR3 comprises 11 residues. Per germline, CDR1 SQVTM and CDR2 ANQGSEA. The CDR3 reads CSVPRGDEAFF. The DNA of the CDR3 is TGCAGCGTTCCCAGGGGGGATGAAGCTTTCTTT.

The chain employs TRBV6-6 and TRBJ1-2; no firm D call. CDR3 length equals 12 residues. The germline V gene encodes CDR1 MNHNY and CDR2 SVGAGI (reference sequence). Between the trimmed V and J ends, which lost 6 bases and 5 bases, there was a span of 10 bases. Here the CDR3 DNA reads TGTGCCAGCAGCCGCAAGGAGTATGGCTACACCTTC. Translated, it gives CASSRKEYGYTF.

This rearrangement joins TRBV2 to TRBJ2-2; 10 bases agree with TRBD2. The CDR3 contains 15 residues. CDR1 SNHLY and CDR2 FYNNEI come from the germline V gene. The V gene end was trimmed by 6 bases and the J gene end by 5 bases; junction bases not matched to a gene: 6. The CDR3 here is CASSSSGRRTGELFF. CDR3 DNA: TGTGCCAGCAGCTCTAGCGGGAGACGAACCGGGGAGCTGTTTTTT.